This T cell receptor beta chain was sequenced during a study of blood T cells in healthy people across ages. Notes on the study in general: Age advanced and TCR beta diversity per million T cells fell, roughly linearly.

CDR3 length: 14 amino acids. CDR1 SQVTM and CDR2 ANQGSEA come from the germline V gene. Trimming pared 6 bases from V and 4 bases from J, leaving 17 bases between. To note about this clonotype: What it binds is not known.

PCR was performed a second time for about 7 to 12 cycles using a sample-barcoded 5' primer and a J-beta primer mix. Via MiXCR, TCRdb re-called the 5' RACE reads, giving one row per CDR3 protein. This repertoire shows fewer than 2 million distinct CDR3 sequences, about two fifths found once; its top ten account for 23%. The receptor was isolated from a human donor in good health. Sequencing was carried out using blood. The V call is TRBV29-1, the J call TRBJ2-3; no clear D gene. CDR3 sequence (DNA): TGCAGCGTCGCCGAGACCCAGGCCCCAGATACGCAGTATTTT. It translates to CSVAETQAPDTQYF.